This TCR beta chain emerged from a study of blood T cell repertoires in COVID-19. At the level of the study: Acute-phase and convalescent COVID-19 samples originated in the United States, Italy and Spain. T cells, B-cell-depleted T cells, or PBMCs provided the cDNA or gDNA that served as material.

Source study methods: From reference gene primer amplification, estimates of nucleated cell counts were derived. Produced via immunoSEQ multiplex PCR; TCRdb's table is partial and in-frame only. That table furnishes V, J and clone size, whereas the DNA furnished D and trimming. The repertoire holds 30,000 to 35,000 clones, with around 90% as singletons. Germline-derived CDR1 and CDR2 are LNHDA and SQIVND (reference sequence). The length of the CDR3 is 15 residues. The V and J ends lost 6 bases and 3 bases, in that order; junction bases with no gene match: 7. The chain uses TRBV19 and TRBJ1-5; 8 positions match TRBD1. Sequencing was done on a sample of peripheral blood. This receptor was taken from a human donor with active COVID-19. The donor label of this sample is uncertain. CDR3 nucleotide sequence: TGTGCCAGTAGCCGGGACAGGTGGAACAATCAGCCCCAGCATTTT. This codes for CASSRDRWNNQPQHF.